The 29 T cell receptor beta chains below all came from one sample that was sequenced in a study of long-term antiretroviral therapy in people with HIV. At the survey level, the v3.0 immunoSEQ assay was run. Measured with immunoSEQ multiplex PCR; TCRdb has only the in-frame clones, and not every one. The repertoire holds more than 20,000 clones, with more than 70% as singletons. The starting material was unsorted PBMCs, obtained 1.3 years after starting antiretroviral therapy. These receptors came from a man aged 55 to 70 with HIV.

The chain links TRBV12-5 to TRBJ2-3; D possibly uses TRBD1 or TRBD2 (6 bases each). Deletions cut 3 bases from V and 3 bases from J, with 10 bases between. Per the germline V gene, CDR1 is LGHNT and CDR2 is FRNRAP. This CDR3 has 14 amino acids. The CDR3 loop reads CASGFIGGTDTQYF. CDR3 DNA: TGTGCTAGTGGTTTTATAGGGGGGACAGATACGCAGTATTTT.

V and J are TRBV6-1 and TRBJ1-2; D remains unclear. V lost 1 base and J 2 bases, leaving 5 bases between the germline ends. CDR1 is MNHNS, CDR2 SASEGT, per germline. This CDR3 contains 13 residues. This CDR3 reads CASSEVGNYGYTF. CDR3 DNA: TGTGCCAGCAGTGAAGTGGGGAACTATGGCTACACCTTC.

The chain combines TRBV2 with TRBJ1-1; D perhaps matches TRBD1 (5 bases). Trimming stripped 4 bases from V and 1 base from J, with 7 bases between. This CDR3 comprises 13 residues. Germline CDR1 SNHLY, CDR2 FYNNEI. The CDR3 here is CASSVGENTEAFF. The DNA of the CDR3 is TGTGCCAGCAGTGTAGGGGAGAACACTGAAGCTTTCTTT.

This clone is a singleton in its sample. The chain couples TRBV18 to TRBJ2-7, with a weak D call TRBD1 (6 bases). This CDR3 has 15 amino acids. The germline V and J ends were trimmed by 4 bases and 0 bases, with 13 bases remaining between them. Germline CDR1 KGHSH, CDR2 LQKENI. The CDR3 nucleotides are TGTGCCAGCTCACTTGACAGGACCTACTCCTACGAGCAGTACTTC. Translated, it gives CASSLDRTYSYEQYF.

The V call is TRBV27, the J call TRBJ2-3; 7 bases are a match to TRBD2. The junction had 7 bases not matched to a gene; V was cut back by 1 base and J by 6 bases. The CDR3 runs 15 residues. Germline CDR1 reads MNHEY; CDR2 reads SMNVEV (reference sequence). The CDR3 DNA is TGTGCCAGCAGTTTATTTGCGGGAGAGGCGGATACGCAGTATTTT. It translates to CASSLFAGEADTQYF.

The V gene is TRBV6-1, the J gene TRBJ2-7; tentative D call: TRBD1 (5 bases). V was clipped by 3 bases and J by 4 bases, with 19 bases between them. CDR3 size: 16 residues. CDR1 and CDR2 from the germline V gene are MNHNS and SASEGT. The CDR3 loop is CASSEGRQPTFYEQYF. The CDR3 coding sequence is TGTGCCAGCAGTGAGGGAAGACAGCCCACATTTTACGAGCAGTACTTC.

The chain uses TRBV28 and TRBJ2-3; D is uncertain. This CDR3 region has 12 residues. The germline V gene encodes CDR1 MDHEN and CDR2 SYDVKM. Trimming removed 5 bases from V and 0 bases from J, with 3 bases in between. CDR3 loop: CASSESTDTQYF. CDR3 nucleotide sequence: TGTGCCAGCAGTGAAAGCACAGATACGCAGTATTTT. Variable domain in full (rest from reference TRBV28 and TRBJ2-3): DVKVTQSSRYLVKRTGEKVFLECVQDMDHENMFWYRQDPGLGLRLIYFSYDVKMKEKGDIPEGYSVSREKKERFSLILESASTNQTSMYLCASSESTDTQYFGPGTRLTVL.

The CDR3 DNA reads TGTGCCTGGAGTGCCGGGTCAAACTACGAGCAGTACTTC. This translates into CAWSAGSNYEQYF. The genes are TRBV30 and TRBJ2-7; D gene ambiguous. This CDR3 has 13 amino acids. V was cut by 1 base and J by 3 bases, with 10 bases left in between. In germline, CDR1 is GTSNPN, CDR2 SVGIG (reference sequence).

This CDR3 reads CASSQMPGQGIQYF. CDR3 coding DNA: TGTGCCAGCAGCCAAATGCCGGGACAGGGCATTCAGTACTTC. The V gene is TRBV7-8, the J gene TRBJ2-4, with 9 positions matching TRBD1. Germline V gives CDR1 SGHVS, CDR2 FQNEAQ. V lost 5 bases and J lost 9; bases outside the gene matches: 8. The CDR3 runs 14 residues. Supplemented by reference TRBV7-8 and TRBJ2-4, the full variable domain reads GAGVSQSPRYKVAKRGQDVALRCDPISGHVSLFWYQQALGQGPEFLTYFQNEAQLDKSGLPSDRFFAERPEGSVSTLKIQRTQQEDSAVYLCASSQMPGQGIQYFGAGTRLSVL.

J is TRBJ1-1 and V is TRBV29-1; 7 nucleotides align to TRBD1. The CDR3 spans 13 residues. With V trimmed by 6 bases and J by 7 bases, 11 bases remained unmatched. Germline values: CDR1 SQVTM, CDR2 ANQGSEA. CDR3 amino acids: CSVARGLKDEAFF. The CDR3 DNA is TGCAGCGTGGCCAGGGGGTTAAAAGATGAAGCTTTCTTT.

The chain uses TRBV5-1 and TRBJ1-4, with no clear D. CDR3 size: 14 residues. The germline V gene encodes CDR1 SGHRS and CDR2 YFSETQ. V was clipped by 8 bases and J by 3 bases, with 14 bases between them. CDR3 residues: CASATRGPNEKLFF. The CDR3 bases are TGCGCCAGTGCAACACGAGGACCTAATGAAAAACTGTTTTTT. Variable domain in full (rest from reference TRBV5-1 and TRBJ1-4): KAGVTQTPRYLIKTRGQQVTLSCSPISGHRSVSWYQQTPGQGLQFLFEYFSETQRNKGNFPGRFSGRQFSNSRSEMNVSTLELGDSALYLCASATRGPNEKLFFGSGTQLSVL.

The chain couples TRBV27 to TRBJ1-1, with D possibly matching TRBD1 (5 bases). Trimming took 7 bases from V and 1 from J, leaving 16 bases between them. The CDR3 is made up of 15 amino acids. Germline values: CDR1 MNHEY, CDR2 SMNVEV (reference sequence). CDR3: CASTPFVGGNTEAFF. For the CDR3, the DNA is TGTGCCAGCACTCCCTTTGTTGGGGGGAACACTGAAGCTTTCTTT.

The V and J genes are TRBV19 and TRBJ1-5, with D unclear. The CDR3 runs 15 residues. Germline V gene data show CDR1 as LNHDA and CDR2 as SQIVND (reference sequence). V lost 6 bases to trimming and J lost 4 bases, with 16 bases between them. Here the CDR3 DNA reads TGTGCCAGTAGCATCCGAGGGAGGGATAATCAGCCCCAGCATTTT. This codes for CASSIRGRDNQPQHF.

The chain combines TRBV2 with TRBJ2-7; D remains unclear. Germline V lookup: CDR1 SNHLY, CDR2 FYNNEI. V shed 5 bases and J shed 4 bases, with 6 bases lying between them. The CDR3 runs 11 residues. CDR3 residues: CASSPQYEQYF. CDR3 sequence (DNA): TGTGCCAGCAGTCCCCAGTACGAGCAGTACTTC. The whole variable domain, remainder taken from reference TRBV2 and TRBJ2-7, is EPEVTQTPSHQVTQMGQEVILRCVPISNHLYFYWYRQILGQKVEFLVSFYNNEISEKSEIFDDQFSVERPDGSNFTLKIRSTKLEDSAMYFCASSPQYEQYFGPGTRLTVT.

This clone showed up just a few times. This chain's CDR3 is CASSPERGLTYEQYF. Here the CDR3 DNA reads TGTGCCAGCAGCCCCGAGCGGGGCCTTACCTACGAGCAGTACTTC. V gene TRBV5-6 combines with J gene TRBJ2-7; 7 nucleotides agree with TRBD2. Trimming took 4 bases from V and 2 from J; bases not matched to a gene: 9. CDR1 SGHDT and CDR2 YYEEEE come from the germline V gene. This CDR3 region has 15 residues. The whole variable domain, filled in from reference TRBV5-6 and TRBJ2-7, reads DAGVTQSPTHLIKTRGQQVTLRCSPKSGHDTVSWYQQALGQGPQFIFQYYEEEERQRGNFPDRFSGHQFPNYSSELNVNALLLGDSALYLCASSPERGLTYEQYFGPGTRLTVT.

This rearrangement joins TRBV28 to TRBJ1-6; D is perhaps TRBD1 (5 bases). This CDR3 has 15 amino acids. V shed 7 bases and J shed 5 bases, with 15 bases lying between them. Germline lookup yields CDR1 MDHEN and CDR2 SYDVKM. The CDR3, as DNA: TGTGCCAGCACCTCTCCGGGGCTGCATAATTCACCCCTCCACTTT. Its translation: CASTSPGLHNSPLHF.

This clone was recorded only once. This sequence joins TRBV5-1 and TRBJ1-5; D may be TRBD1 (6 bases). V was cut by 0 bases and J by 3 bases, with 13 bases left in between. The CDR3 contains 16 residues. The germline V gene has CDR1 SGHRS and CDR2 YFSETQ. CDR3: CASSLASGGPNQPQHF. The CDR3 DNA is TGCGCCAGCAGCTTGGCCTCTGGGGGCCCCAATCAGCCCCAGCATTTT.

CDR3 coding DNA: TGTGCCAGCAGTTACGACAGGGGGCCATCCTACAATGAGCAGTTCTTC. This codes for CASSYDRGPSYNEQFF. The chain couples TRBV6-8 to TRBJ2-1; 10 bases agree with TRBD1. The germline gives CDR1 MNHGY, CDR2 SAAAGT. There are 16 residues in the CDR3. With 2 bases clipped from V and 1 base from J, the junction kept 2 bases outside the gene matches.

As DNA, the CDR3 is TGTGCCAGCAGTGAGGAGGGGGGCTACACCTTC. This gives the protein CASSEEGGYTF. The chain combines TRBV6-1 with TRBJ1-2; the D gene is possibly TRBD1 (5 bases). Germline assignment: CDR1 MNHNS and CDR2 SASEGT. V lost 3 bases, J lost 8 bases, and 7 bases lay in between. CDR3 length: 11 residues.

CDR3 bases: TGTGCCATGAGTAAAGGCGACAATCAGCCCCAGCATTTT. Encoded protein: CAMSKGDNQPQHF. The gene calls are TRBV10-3 and TRBJ1-5, with D uncertain. Germline V gene data show CDR1 as ENHRY and CDR2 as SYGVKD. The V and J ends lost 9 bases and 3 bases respectively, with 12 bases between them. The CDR3 sequence is 13 residues long.

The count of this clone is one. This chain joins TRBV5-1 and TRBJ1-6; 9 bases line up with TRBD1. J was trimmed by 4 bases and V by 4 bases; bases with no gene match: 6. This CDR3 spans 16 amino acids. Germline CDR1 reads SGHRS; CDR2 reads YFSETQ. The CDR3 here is CASSLGQGYYNSPLHF. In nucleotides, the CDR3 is TGCGCCAGCAGCCTGGGACAGGGCTATTATAATTCACCCCTCCACTTT.

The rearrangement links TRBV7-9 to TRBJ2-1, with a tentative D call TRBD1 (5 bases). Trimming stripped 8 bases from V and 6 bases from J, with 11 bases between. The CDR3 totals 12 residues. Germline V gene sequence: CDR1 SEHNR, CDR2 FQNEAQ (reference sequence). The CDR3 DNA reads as TGTGCCAGCGCAGCAGGGCTCAATGAGCAGTTCTTC. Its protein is CASAAGLNEQFF.

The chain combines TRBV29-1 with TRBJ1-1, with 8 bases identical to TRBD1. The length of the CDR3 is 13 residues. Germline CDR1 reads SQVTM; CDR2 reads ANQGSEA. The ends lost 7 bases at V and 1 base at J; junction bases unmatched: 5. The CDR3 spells CSGTGRENTEAFF. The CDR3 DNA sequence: TGCAGCGGGACAGGGCGGGAGAACACTGAAGCTTTCTTT.

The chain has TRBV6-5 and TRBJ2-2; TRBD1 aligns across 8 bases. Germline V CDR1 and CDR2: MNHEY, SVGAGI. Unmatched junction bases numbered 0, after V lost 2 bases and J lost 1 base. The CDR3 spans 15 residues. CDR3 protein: CASSYTGGNTGELFF. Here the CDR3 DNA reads TGTGCCAGCAGTTACACAGGGGGGAACACCGGGGAGCTGTTTTTT.

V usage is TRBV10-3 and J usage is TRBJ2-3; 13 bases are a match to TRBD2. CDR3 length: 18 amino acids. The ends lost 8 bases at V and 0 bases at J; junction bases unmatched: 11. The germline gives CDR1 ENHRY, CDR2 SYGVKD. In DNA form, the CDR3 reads TGTGCCATCGGGAGGGGACTAGCGGGGCCTACTAGCACAGATACGCAGTATTTT. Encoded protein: CAIGRGLAGPTSTDTQYF.

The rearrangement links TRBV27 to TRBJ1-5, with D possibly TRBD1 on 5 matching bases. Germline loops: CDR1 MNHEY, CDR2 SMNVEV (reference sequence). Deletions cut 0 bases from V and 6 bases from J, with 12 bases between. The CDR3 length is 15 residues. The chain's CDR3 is CASSLSWGLGQPQHF. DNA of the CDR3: TGTGCCAGCAGTTTATCATGGGGGTTGGGTCAGCCCCAGCATTTT.

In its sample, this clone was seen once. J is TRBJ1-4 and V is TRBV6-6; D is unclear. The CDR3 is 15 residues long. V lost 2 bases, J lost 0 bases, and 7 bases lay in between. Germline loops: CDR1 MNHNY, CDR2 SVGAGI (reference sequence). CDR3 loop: CASSYRRATNEKLFF. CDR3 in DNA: TGTGCCAGCAGTTACAGGAGGGCAACTAATGAAAAACTGTTTTTT.

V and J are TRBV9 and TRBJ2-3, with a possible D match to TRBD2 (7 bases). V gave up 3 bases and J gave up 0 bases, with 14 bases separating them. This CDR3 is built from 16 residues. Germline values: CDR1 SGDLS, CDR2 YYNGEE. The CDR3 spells CASSEGGISSTDTQYF. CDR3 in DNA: TGTGCCAGCAGCGAGGGGGGGATATCTAGCACAGATACGCAGTATTTT.

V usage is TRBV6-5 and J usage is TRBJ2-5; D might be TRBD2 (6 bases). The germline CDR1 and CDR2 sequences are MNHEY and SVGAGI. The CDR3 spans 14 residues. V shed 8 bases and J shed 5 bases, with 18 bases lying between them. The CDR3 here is CASRETPEGETQYF. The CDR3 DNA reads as TGTGCCAGCCGGGAGACTCCGGAGGGGGAGACCCAGTACTTC.